This T cell receptor beta chain was identified in a study of cytomegalovirus exposure and HLA in healthy donors (dated by TCRdb to about 2017). As for the study more broadly: According to an earlier analysis of around 600 of the donors, 150 million to 200 million T cells yielded some 110 million unique TCR beta sequences and about 280 Gb of sequence data. An early release covering roughly 580 HLA-typed donors comprised 250 to 350 gigabases of sequencing data and 85 million or so unique TCR sequences. Of the 300 to 500 genotyped donors, 75% to 85% were placed in the genetic ancestry cluster associated with self-reported Caucasian donors. The aim of the study was to test whether cataloging public T cell receptors could identify signatures of past pathogen exposure. Using immunosequencing, the study profiled T cell repertoires from around 680 subjects and related those repertoires to cytomegalovirus serostatus. Along with the approximately 650-subject first cohort, a separate validation cohort of about 110 different subjects was used. To predict cytomegalovirus infection status, the study brought together high-throughput TCR immunosequencing, statistical association of individual TCRs with disease status, and machine learning. To study patterns of TCR occurrence, a later analysis re-analyzed previously published TCR beta repertoires from several hundred donors and added high-resolution HLA genotyping. Rather than using new phenotypic data, the later analysis identified candidate immune exposures from TCR beta sequences and from how often those sequences occurred across donors. An earlier analysis of more than 450 of the donors used high-throughput TCR beta sequencing to judge whether each TCR beta V gene segment behaved as functional or pseudogenic. Alongside the repertoire data, information on donor age, sex, ethnicity and CMV serostatus was compiled. Genome-wide SNP genotypes for about three fifths of the roughly 700 donors were used in a later genetic analysis, which treated that subset as a discovery cohort. All discovery cohort repertoires had been generated using a single sequencing platform. Class I and class II HLA loci were covered by the typing at four-digit resolution. Typing coverage varied by locus: roughly 629-630 donors for A, B, C, DRB1 and DQB1; roughly 500 for DQA1; more than 600 for DPA1; more than 450 for DPB1. Several DR-DQ haplotypes were handled as single units for association and clustering because linkage in the cohort was strong. Among almost 400 genotyped donors of the cohort, an average of around 240,000 unique TCR beta nucleotide sequences were sequenced per donor, roughly 20% of them non-productive.

As regards this clone: Its recognized antigen is unknown. The record has no base qualities; no much larger clone is one base away.

The V end gives up 1 base and the J end 4 bases, leaving 5 bases in the junction not matched to a gene. CDR1 LGHNA and CDR2 YNFKEQ are derived from the germline V gene. CDR3 length: 18 amino acids, cysteine to phenylalanine. The sequence is cut down to CDR3 DNA, 54 bases in frame from base 1. Libraries were prepared through the immunoSEQ multiplex PCR assay. A mixture of 60 forward primers for TCR Vbeta segments and 13 reverse primers for TCR Jbeta segments was used in the multiplex PCR. A multiplex PCR assay on genomic DNA amplified the CDR3 region of rearranged TCR beta genes. The Illumina HiSeq System was used to sequence the amplified TCR beta libraries as 87-base-pair reads. The source study handled its data this way. A later analysis counted tens of millions of unique TCR beta chains across the 550 to 700 repertoires, and around 9.9 million of these chains were shared by at least two donors. A nearest-neighbor algorithm error-corrected the raw reads and collapsed the reads into unique sequences, merging closely related sequences to remove PCR and sequencing errors. To assign V, D and J gene segments, CDR3 sequences were aligned to IMGT reference sequences. Each retained sequence needed at least a six-nucleotide match to both a V gene segment and a J gene segment. Rearrangements were classified as productive when the CDR3 lacked stop codons and remained in frame with V and J, and all other rearrangements were classified as non-productive. Following IMGT convention, CDR3 was defined as the stretch from the second conserved V-encoded cysteine up to the conserved J-encoded phenylalanine. In an earlier analysis of 500 to 650 of the donors, sequences lacking an unambiguous match to a single V gene segment were excluded. In an earlier analysis of about 590 of the donors, a V segment was called functional when productive rearrangements were above 56.7%, and segregating when the standard deviation between donors exceeded 5%. To diagnose cytomegalovirus status from the catalog of TCR beta chain sequences, a statistical classification framework was built. In a later analysis, V and J genes were assigned by comparing TCR nucleotide sequences against IMGT/GENE-DB human TR gene sequences. A later analysis assigned CDR3 sequences and most-parsimonious VDJ recombination scenarios with the TCRdist pipeline. In a later analysis, each TCR beta chain was defined by its CDR3 amino acid sequence together with its V-gene family, and reads lacking a unique V-gene family were excluded. In a later analysis, approximately 590 highly shared, low-generation-probability nucleotide sequences were removed to address suspected cross-contamination and a sequencing artifact. In a later analysis, a clonal expansion index for each public chain was calculated from normalized within-repertoire ranks of inferred template counts. In a later analysis, generation probabilities were computed using a VDJ recombination model fitted to out-of-frame rearrangements, and the results were checked against IGoR. In a later analysis, hypergeometric tests were used to score TCR-TCR, TCR-HLA and TCR-CMV co-occurrence, with a repertoire-size bias correction applied to TCR pairs. To estimate false discovery rates, a later analysis permuted the HLA or CMV assignments 20 times. A later analysis grouped co-occurring TCRs with DBSCAN, adding TCRdist sequence similarity when clustering within HLA-allele-positive subsets. Repertoires with fewer than 30,000 or more than 120,000 public chains were left out of co-occurrence clustering, as were four to six repertoires with anomalous nucleotide sharing. The table was pulled from immuneACCESS by TCRdb, which kept in-frame rearrangements only. Such tables lose some clones; where checked, under half of the loss comes from unresolved V genes, and the rest has no known cause. V and J calls and clone size are copied from that table; D and trimming were computed from the DNA. The sample has about 100,000 clones on record, 79% of them singletons. Of the sample, approximately 3.9% falls within the top ten clones.

The cohort consisted of approximately 690 healthy bone marrow donors. At the time of sampling, every cohort member was nominally healthy, though immune exposures that went unrecorded were likely present. The donor tested CMV seronegative and was one of the 352 seronegative cohort members. A peripheral blood sample was provided by each donor, and peripheral blood mononuclear cells were used for TCR beta sequencing. Genomic DNA extraction from the blood cell samples was performed with the Qiagen DNeasy Blood Extraction Kit. What the study reported, not specific to this receptor: Assigning TCR associations to individual alleles was difficult when HLA alleles, especially DR and DQ, strongly co-occurred. The only immune exposure information available for the cohort was CMV serostatus. In a later genetic analysis, a missense DCLRE1C variant was associated with V-gene and J-gene trimming of TCR beta chains, and the association was replicated in an independent cohort. It was suggested by the authors that the approach could potentially be generalized to other disease states and immunological phenotypes. In a later analysis, some 17,000 TCR beta sequences were associated with specific HLA alleles at a false discovery rate of 0.05. In a later analysis, HLA-associated TCR beta chains showed more clonal expansion and lower generation probabilities than non-associated chains that were equally common. In vitro tests confirmed that three of the cytomegalovirus-associated TCR beta chains recognize cytomegalovirus antigens. In a later analysis, several top co-occurrence clusters were reported to appear linked to parvovirus B19, influenza, CMV and Epstein-Barr virus. Most CMV-associated TCR beta chains appeared to be HLA-restricted in a later analysis, and the HLA associations seemed to be driven largely by CMV exposure. The study gave a list of about 150 TCR beta chains associated with cytomegalovirus. An earlier analysis of approximately 600 of the donors showed that most TCR beta V segments appeared in productive rearrangements either about 87% or about 30% of the time, which broadly matched IMGT annotations. In a later genetic analysis, fewer N-insertions in productive TCRs were reported among donors in an Asian-associated ancestry cluster than the approximately 630-donor mean. The classifier was reported to diagnose cytomegalovirus status with high specificity and sensitivity in both the original cohort and the validation cohort. Only TCR beta chains were sequenced in this cohort, and the absence of alpha or paired-chain data limited detectable features. The 87-base-pair reads could not distinguish some IMGT-functional V segments, including TRBV6-2 and TRBV6-3, so those segments were excluded. In a later analysis, the rate of TCR association differed among HLA loci, with DRB1 alleles having the most associated TCRs and HLA-C alleles having the fewest. A further reported finding was that TCR beta sequences accurately predicted the HLA-A and HLA-B alleles for most subjects in the first cohort. Roughly uniform sequencing depth across donors was assumed in presence/absence analyses, although this assumption may not hold. Linkage disequilibrium might explain the correlated functional status among segregating V segments, but an unknown experimental factor could not be ruled out. A group of highly shared sequence variants was considered likely to be a technical artifact of the sequencing pipeline. Because HLA typing was missing for some donors at each locus, association tests included only the typed subset. The earlier analysis of nearly 600 of the donors excluded 15 to 20 rarely observed V segments, including chromosome 9 orphons, because counts were too low. Across donors, most TCR sequences were observed very rarely, whereas some public TCRs were present in many individuals.

Here the chain combines TRBV4-2 and TRBJ2-2; 14 bases in the junction line up with TRBD2. This TCR was sampled from a woman aged 40 to 49 in good health and CMV-seronegative. What was sequenced was PBMCs. The bases read TGTGCCAGCAGCCAAGCGGGACTAGCGGGGGCCCTCACCGGGGAGCTGTTTTTT. Its translation is CASSQAGLAGALTGELFF.